One sample yielded the 8 T cell receptor beta chains listed below, sequenced in a study of blood T cell repertoires in COVID-19 (TCRdb year 2020). The library was generated by the immunoSEQ multiplex PCR assay. The clones in this table, taken by TCRdb from immuneACCESS, are in-frame only. Not every clone is retained; where verified, under half of the shortfall comes from an unresolved V gene, and the cause of the rest is unknown. Present in this sample are under 450,000 clones, roughly 80% of which were seen just once. Together, the top ten hold approximately 4.7% of the sample. The specimen was PBMCs or T cells enriched from blood (not recorded which). All receptors derive from a woman between 45 and 65 years old who had recovered from COVID-19.

V and J are TRBV7-3 and TRBJ2-3; the D gene is possibly TRBD2 (6 bases). The CDR3 loop spans 15 amino acids. Germline V gives CDR1 SGHTA, CDR2 FQGTGA. Trimming took 4 bases from V and 2 from J, leaving 13 bases between them. CDR3 residues: CASSSPRDFTDTQYF. The CDR3 coding sequence is TGTGCCAGCAGCTCCCCCCGGGACTTCACAGATACGCAGTATTTT.

The CDR3 DNA follows: TGTGCCAGCACCACACGGTTCGCCACGAGCGATGAGCAGTTCTTC. It encodes CASTTRFATSDEQFF. The chain carries TRBV6-5 and TRBJ2-1; D ambiguous. Trimming shortened V by 7 bases and J by 8 bases, and 21 bases separated the two germline ends. This CDR3 region has 15 residues. In germline, CDR1 is MNHEY, CDR2 SVGAGI.

The chain has TRBV4-3 and TRBJ2-5; 13 nucleotides agree with TRBD2. The CDR3 runs 14 residues. Germline trimming cut 5 bases from V and 5 bases from J; bases unmatched to any gene: 2. Germline V CDR1 and CDR2: LGHNA, YSLEER. CDR3 in DNA: TGCGCCAGCAGCGTGACTAGCGGGAGGGAGACCCAGTACTTC. Translation: CASSVTSGRETQYF.

The V call is TRBV6-5, the J call TRBJ2-2; the D gene is possibly TRBD2 (6 bases). Germline V gene sequence: CDR1 MNHEY, CDR2 SVGAGI. V lost 0 bases to trimming and J lost 4 bases, with 12 bases between them. This CDR3 region has 16 residues. DNA for the CDR3: TGTGCCAGCAGTTACTCGAGGGACTCTTTCACCGGGGAGCTGTTTTTT. This codes for CASSYSRDSFTGELFF.

The J gene is TRBJ2-3, the V gene TRBV7-9; possibly TRBD2 for D (7 bases). Trimming removed 6 bases at V and 2 bases at J, with 21 bases between. Germline CDR1 is SEHNR and CDR2 is FQNEAQ (reference sequence). This CDR3 comprises 17 residues. As DNA, the CDR3 is TGTGCCAGCAGTACCCCGGGGGGCGGTCTCCACACAGATACGCAGTATTTT. Protein product: CASSTPGGGLHTDTQYF.

This sequence joins TRBV11-3 and TRBJ2-6; 7 positions agree with TRBD2. Germline V CDR1 and CDR2: SGHNT, YENEEA. Trimming took 0 bases from V and 1 from J; bases not matched to a gene: 9. There are 19 residues in the CDR3. The CDR3 region is CASSLEMGGLGSGANVLTF. The DNA for the CDR3 is TGTGCCAGCAGCTTAGAGATGGGAGGGCTTGGGTCTGGGGCCAACGTCCTGACTTTC.

The rearrangement joins TRBV19 to TRBJ1-1; 7 bases fit TRBD1. The germline gives CDR1 LNHDA, CDR2 SQIVND (reference sequence). V was pared by 6 bases and J by 5 bases, with 15 bases of the junction left unmatched. The length of the CDR3 is 16 residues. CDR3 coding DNA: TGTGCCAGTAGGGGGACGCAGGGGGGAGTTCGTACTGAAGCTTTCTTT. Translating gives CASRGTQGGVRTEAFF.

The V and J genes are TRBV11-3 and TRBJ1-1; D is unclear. This CDR3 spans 13 amino acids. Looked up from germline, CDR1 is SGHNT and CDR2 is YENEEA. Trimming pared 2 bases from V and 1 base from J, leaving 5 bases between. The chain's CDR3 is CASSLTPNTEAFF. DNA of the CDR3: TGTGCCAGCAGCTTAACACCGAACACTGAAGCTTTCTTT.